The 27 T cell receptor beta chains reported below all come from one sample, sequenced in a study of cytomegalovirus exposure and HLA in healthy donors. Amplification used 60 Vbeta primers and 13 Jbeta primers. Using immunoSEQ multiplex PCR, the repertoire was profiled, and TCRdb retains in-frame clones only, with some absent. The table records about 77,000 clones, 75% to 80% of them present only once. Sequencing was carried out using PBMCs. These receptors were collected from a man in his forties or fifties in good health and CMV-seronegative.

V is TRBV15 and J is TRBJ2-3; tentatively, D is TRBD1 (5 bases). This CDR3 has 16 residues. Trimming stripped 3 bases from V and 2 bases from J, with 15 bases between. CDR1 LNHNV and CDR2 YYDKDF come from the germline V gene (reference sequence). CDR3 DNA: TGTGCCACCAGCAGCGGTAGGGGCGGTCTCACAGATACGCAGTATTTT. The encoded protein is CATSSGRGGLTDTQYF. The full variable domain, completed using reference TRBV15 and TRBJ2-3, is DAMVIQNPRYQVTQFGKPVTLSCSQTLNHNVMYWYQQKSSQAPKLLFHYYDKDFNNEADTPDNFQSRRPNTSFCFLDIRSPGLGDTAMYLCATSSGRGGLTDTQYFGPGTRLTVL.

The rearrangement uses TRBV15 and TRBJ2-3, with D possibly being TRBD2 (5 bases). The germline gives CDR1 LNHNV, CDR2 YYDKDF (reference sequence). The CDR3 has 16 residues. V lost 2 bases, J lost 0 bases, and 12 bases lay in between. CDR3 sequence reads: CATSRSGLGSTDTQYF. The CDR3 nucleotides are TGTGCCACCAGCAGATCCGGACTGGGGAGCACAGATACGCAGTATTTT.

V and J are TRBV6-1 and TRBJ2-5; 10 bases map to TRBD1. Germline V gene sequence: CDR1 MNHNS, CDR2 SASEGT. The junction had 8 bases not matched to a gene; V was cut back by 8 bases and J by 5 bases. The CDR3 is 14 residues long. The CDR3 is CASLRQGAWETQYF. The CDR3 DNA follows: TGTGCCAGCCTCCGACAGGGGGCATGGGAGACCCAGTACTTC.

The V call is TRBV7-2, the J call TRBJ2-1; 13 nucleotides align to TRBD2. The CDR3 has 18 residues. Losses at the gene ends were 5 bases for V and 3 bases for J; bases not matched to a gene: 10. The germline V gene encodes CDR1 SGHTA and CDR2 FQGNSA. CDR3 in amino acids: CASSRGTSGILIYNEQFF. The CDR3 coding sequence is TGTGCCAGCAGCCGAGGGACTAGCGGGATCCTCATCTACAATGAGCAGTTCTTC.

This chain joins TRBV25-1 and TRBJ1-1; D gene unclear. CDR3 size: 16 residues. Trimming cost V 3 bases and J 0 bases, with 14 bases left between them. The germline V gene encodes CDR1 MGHDK and CDR2 SYGVNS. Here the CDR3 reads CASSEHDFQMNTEAFF. CDR3 coding DNA: TGTGCCAGCAGTGAGCATGACTTTCAAATGAACACTGAAGCTTTCTTT.

The sample holds one count of this clone. V is TRBV4-1 and J is TRBJ2-1; 7 bases are a match to TRBD2. The ends lost 1 base at V and 0 bases at J; junction bases unmatched: 0. The germline V gene has CDR1 MGHRA and CDR2 YSYEKL. The CDR3 sequence is 15 residues long. The CDR3: CASSQGTSSYNEQFF. The CDR3 coding sequence is TGCGCCAGCAGCCAAGGGACTAGCTCCTACAATGAGCAGTTCTTC.

The V and J genes are TRBV11-3 and TRBJ2-5; 7 bases agree with TRBD2. The germline V gene has CDR1 SGHNT and CDR2 YENEEA. The CDR3 is 13 amino acids. V shed 4 bases, J shed 3 bases, and the junction held 2 bases outside the gene matches. CDR3 in DNA: TGTGCCAGCAGCTCTCTAGCGGAAGAGACCCAGTACTTC. It encodes CASSSLAEETQYF.

V and J are TRBV30 and TRBJ1-5, with D maybe TRBD1 (5 bases). Trimming left V 0 bases short and J 6 bases short, with 9 bases between. CDR1 and CDR2 (germline): GTSNPN, SVGIG (reference sequence). CDR3 length: 13 residues. The CDR3, as DNA: TGTGCCTGGAGTGTAAGGGGCAGTCAGCCCCAGCATTTT. Encoded protein: CAWSVRGSQPQHF.

V and J are TRBV2 and TRBJ1-5; D is perhaps TRBD1 (6 bases). Germline-derived CDR1 and CDR2 are SNHLY and FYNNEI. This CDR3 has 14 amino acids. The ends were cut back, 6 bases at V and 2 bases at J, with 11 bases in the middle. The CDR3 loop reads CASRVSGGNQPQHF. CDR3 nucleotide sequence: TGTGCCAGCAGGGTCTCAGGGGGCAATCAGCCCCAGCATTTT.

The gene calls are TRBV7-3 and TRBJ2-3; weak D call: TRBD1 (6 bases). In germline, CDR1 is SGHTA, CDR2 FQGTGA. V lost 5 bases to trimming and J lost 14 bases, with 20 bases between them. This CDR3 has 13 residues. The CDR3: CASSEPGTLNRYF. CDR3 in DNA: TGTGCCAGCAGCGAACCCGGGACATTGAATAGGTATTTT.

This clone was found a few times. The genes are TRBV15 and TRBJ2-1; 10 bases fit TRBD2. The CDR3 sequence is 18 residues long. The V and J ends lost 2 bases and 5 bases, in that order; junction bases with no gene match: 12. Germline V gene sequence: CDR1 LNHNV, CDR2 YYDKDF (reference sequence). The CDR3 DNA is TGTGCCACCAGCAGATCCCTTGCCGGGACTAGCGAAGACAATGAGCAGTTCTTC. Amino acid sequence: CATSRSLAGTSEDNEQFF.

The chain employs TRBV15 and TRBJ2-3; 9 bases agree with TRBD2. The CDR3 has 17 residues. V shed 2 bases and J 5 bases; nucleotides not matched to a gene: 11. The germline V gene has CDR1 LNHNV and CDR2 YYDKDF (reference sequence). In DNA form, the CDR3 reads TGTGCCACCAGCAGAAGAACCGGGACTAGCTCCCGAGATACGCAGTATTTT. It translates to CATSRRTGTSSRDTQYF. Combining the CDR3 with reference TRBV15 and TRBJ2-3 gives the whole variable domain DAMVIQNPRYQVTQFGKPVTLSCSQTLNHNVMYWYQQKSSQAPKLLFHYYDKDFNNEADTPDNFQSRRPNTSFCFLDIRSPGLGDTAMYLCATSRRTGTSSRDTQYFGPGTRLTVL.

The genes are TRBV4-1 and TRBJ2-3; 8 nucleotides agree with TRBD2. V was clipped by 4 bases and J by 6 bases; unmatched bases: 9. Germline assignment: CDR1 MGHRA and CDR2 YSYEKL. This CDR3 contains 15 residues. CDR3: CASSRSAGVADTQYF. DNA for the CDR3: TGCGCCAGCAGCCGGTCAGCGGGAGTTGCCGATACGCAGTATTTT.

CDR3 loop: CASSRAGAGNEQFF. DNA of the CDR3: TGTGCCAGCAGCCGAGCGGGAGCAGGGAATGAGCAGTTCTTC. This chain uses TRBV7-3 with TRBJ2-1, with 8 bases that match TRBD2. V lost 5 bases and J lost 7; bases outside the gene matches: 7. CDR1 and CDR2 (germline): SGHTA, FQGTGA. The CDR3 extends over 14 amino acids.

The chain has TRBV2 and TRBJ1-2, with 8 bases identical to TRBD1. The V gene's germline CDR1 is SNHLY and CDR2 FYNNEI. Trimming at V came to 8 bases and at J to 8 bases, leaving 10 bases not matched to a gene. The CDR3 sequence is 13 residues long. Written as DNA, the CDR3 is TGTGCCAGCGGGACAGGCATTTTGGGCGGCTACACCTTC. Translation gives CASGTGILGGYTF. Using reference TRBV2 and TRBJ1-2 for the parts outside the CDR3, the full variable domain is EPEVTQTPSHQVTQMGQEVILRCVPISNHLYFYWYRQILGQKVEFLVSFYNNEISEKSEIFDDQFSVERPDGSNFTLKIRSTKLEDSAMYFCASGTGILGGYTFGSGTRLTVV.

The chain uses TRBV30 and TRBJ1-1, with 8 bases identical to TRBD1. The trim removed 4 bases at V and 1 base at J, leaving 2 bases unmatched. There are 13 residues in the CDR3. The germline CDR1 and CDR2 sequences are GTSNPN and SVGIG (reference sequence). The CDR3 loop is CAWTTGGNTEAFF. The CDR3 DNA follows: TGTGCCTGGACCACAGGGGGGAACACTGAAGCTTTCTTT.

Comments on this clone: At the DNA level, this CDR3 is encoded by other sequences in the same sample as well. The J gene is TRBJ2-5, the V gene TRBV19, with D possibly TRBD2 on 5 matching bases. CDR1 and CDR2 from the germline V gene are LNHDA and SQIVND (reference sequence). V lost 0 bases, J lost 5 bases, and 7 bases lay in between. The CDR3 runs 13 residues. CDR3 sequence: CASSIDRRETQYF. In DNA form, the CDR3 reads TGTGCCAGTAGTATAGACCGGAGGGAGACCCAGTACTTC.

The rearrangement joins TRBV30 to TRBJ2-3, with 7 bases fitting TRBD2. The CDR3 sequence is 14 residues long. V was clipped by 3 bases and J by 2 bases; unmatched bases: 5. CDR1 is GTSNPN, CDR2 SVGIG, per germline (reference sequence). The CDR3 is CAWSSGLDTDTQYF. CDR3 coding DNA: TGTGCCTGGAGCTCCGGACTAGACACAGATACGCAGTATTTT.

The J gene is TRBJ2-2, the V gene TRBV4-2, with D possibly TRBD1 on 5 matching bases. V was pared by 3 bases and J by 1 base, with 9 bases between. The CDR3 loop spans 15 amino acids. CDR1 and CDR2 (germline): LGHNA, YNFKEQ. The CDR3, as DNA: TGTGCCAGCAGCCATTGGGGCGGGAACACCGGGGAGCTGTTTTTT. This sequence encodes CASSHWGGNTGELFF.

In this sample, this clone turned up a few times. The chain uses TRBV28 and TRBJ2-3; D ambiguous. Germline lookup yields CDR1 MDHEN and CDR2 SYDVKM. This CDR3 comprises 14 residues. Trimming cost V 3 bases and J 2 bases, with 9 bases left between them. The CDR3 here is CASSFAGNTDTQYF. DNA for the CDR3: TGTGCCAGCAGTTTCGCAGGCAACACAGATACGCAGTATTTT.

The gene calls are TRBV5-6 and TRBJ1-4, with TRBD1 matching 8 bases. Trimming took 1 base from V and 8 from J; bases not matched to a gene: 4. Germline loops: CDR1 SGHDT, CDR2 YYEEEE. The length of the CDR3 is 14 residues. The CDR3 region is CASSLTGGGEKLFF. In DNA, the CDR3 is TGTGCCAGCAGCTTGACAGGGGGTGGGGAAAAACTGTTTTTT.

The V call is TRBV30, the J call TRBJ2-7; 10 bases agree with TRBD2. The CDR3 runs 14 residues. The junction had 5 bases not matched to a gene; V was cut back by 0 bases and J by 6 bases. From germline, CDR1 is GTSNPN and CDR2 SVGIG (reference sequence). The CDR3: CAWSVASGSFEQYF. Written as DNA, the CDR3 is TGTGCCTGGAGTGTAGCTAGCGGGAGTTTCGAGCAGTACTTC.

The chain recombines TRBV2 with TRBJ2-1; 7 bases are shared with TRBD1. There are 15 residues in the CDR3. Unmatched junction bases numbered 7, after V lost 6 bases and J lost 2 bases. Per germline, CDR1 SNHLY and CDR2 FYNNEI. The CDR3 loop is CASSLTGFPYNEQFF. For the CDR3, the DNA is TGTGCCAGCAGCTTGACAGGGTTTCCCTACAATGAGCAGTTCTTC. The full variable domain, in which reference TRBV2 and TRBJ2-1 provide the parts outside the CDR3, is EPEVTQTPSHQVTQMGQEVILRCVPISNHLYFYWYRQILGQKVEFLVSFYNNEISEKSEIFDDQFSVERPDGSNFTLKIRSTKLEDSAMYFCASSLTGFPYNEQFFGPGTRLTVL.

The genes are TRBV6-4 and TRBJ1-5, with D possibly matching TRBD1 (5 bases). V was trimmed by 2 bases and J by 0 bases, leaving 17 bases between them. CDR1 and CDR2 from the germline V gene are MRHNA and SNTAGT. This CDR3 spans 18 amino acids. The DNA of the CDR3 is TGTGCCAGCAGTGACGGGGGGACCCGCCCTTATAGCAATCAGCCCCAGCATTTT. It is translated as CASSDGGTRPYSNQPQHF.

The chain couples TRBV19 to TRBJ2-1, with a weak D call TRBD2 (6 bases). CDR3 length equals 14 residues. CDR1 and CDR2 from the germline V gene are LNHDA and SQIVND (reference sequence). With 2 bases removed from V and 5 bases from J, the gap between germline ends came to 10 bases. DNA of the CDR3: TGTGCCAGTAGTATATTAGCGGATAACAATGAGCAGTTCTTC. Translating it yields CASSILADNNEQFF.

This clone was found a few times. The chain has TRBV28 and TRBJ2-1; D gene uncertain. The length of the CDR3 is 15 residues. Germline lookup yields CDR1 MDHEN and CDR2 SYDVKM. Trimming shortened V by 7 bases and J by 0 bases, and 13 bases separated the two germline ends. This CDR3 is CASNPASFSYNEQFF. The CDR3 coding sequence is TGTGCCAGCAACCCAGCGAGTTTCTCCTACAATGAGCAGTTCTTC.

The chain couples TRBV5-1 to TRBJ2-1; TRBD2 matches at 7 bases. The CDR3 is 17 amino acids. The V gene end was trimmed by 3 bases and the J gene end by 0 bases; junction bases not matched to a gene: 9. Germline V gene sequence: CDR1 SGHRS, CDR2 YFSETQ. CDR3: CASSWDLAVSSYNEQFF. CDR3 sequence (DNA): TGCGCCAGCAGCTGGGACCTAGCGGTGAGCTCCTACAATGAGCAGTTCTTC.